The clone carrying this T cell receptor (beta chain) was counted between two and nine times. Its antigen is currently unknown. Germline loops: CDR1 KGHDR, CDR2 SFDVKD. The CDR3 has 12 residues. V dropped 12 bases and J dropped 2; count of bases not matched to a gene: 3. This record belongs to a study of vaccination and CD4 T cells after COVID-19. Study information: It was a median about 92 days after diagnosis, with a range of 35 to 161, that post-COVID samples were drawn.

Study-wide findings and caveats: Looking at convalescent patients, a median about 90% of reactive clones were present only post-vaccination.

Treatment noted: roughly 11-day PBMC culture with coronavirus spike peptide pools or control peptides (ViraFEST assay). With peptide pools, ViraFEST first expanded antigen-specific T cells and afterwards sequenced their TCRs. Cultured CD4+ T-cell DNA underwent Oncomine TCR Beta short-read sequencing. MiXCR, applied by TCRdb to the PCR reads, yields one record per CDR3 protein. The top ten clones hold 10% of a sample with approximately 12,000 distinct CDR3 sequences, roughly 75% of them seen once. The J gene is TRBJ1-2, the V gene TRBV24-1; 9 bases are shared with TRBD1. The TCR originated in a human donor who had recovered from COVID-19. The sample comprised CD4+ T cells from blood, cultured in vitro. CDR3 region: CAAGQGNYGYTF. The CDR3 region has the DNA TGTGCCGCCGGACAGGGGAACTATGGCTACACCTTC.